This T cell receptor beta chain was identified in a study of blood T cell repertoires in COVID-19. Study context: Italy, Spain and the United States were the sources of the convalescent and acute COVID-19 samples. In each case, the material was cDNA or gDNA derived from T cells, B-cell-depleted T cells, or PBMCs.

This CDR3 region has 16 residues. V shed 2 bases, J shed 3 bases, and the junction held 5 bases outside the gene matches. Germline lookup yields CDR1 SGHRS and CDR2 YFSETQ. Authors' analysis steps: Quantification of nucleated cells was approximated via reference gene primer amplification. Assay used: immunoSEQ multiplex PCR; TCRdb lists only in-frame clones, some missing. Clonal size and the V and J genes are those of that table, whereas D and trimming came from the DNA. Of under 14,000 clones listed, around 85% are singletons. This clonotype was obtained from a man aged 65-85 years with active COVID-19. Source material: peripheral blood. The chain has TRBV5-1 and TRBJ2-3; 11 bases line up with TRBD2. DNA for the CDR3: TGCGCCAGCAGCTTCACCACTAGCGGGGGTACAGATACGCAGTATTTT. Its translation is CASSFTTSGGTDTQYF.